This T cell receptor beta chain was sequenced during a study of blood T cell repertoires in COVID-19. Study-level information: Sites in the United States, Italy and Spain provided acute and convalescent COVID-19 samples. Nucleic acid was either cDNA or gDNA, and it came from T cells, B-cell-depleted T cells, or PBMCs.

In the original analysis: Quantification of nucleated cells was approximated via reference gene primer amplification. Libraries were prepared by immunoSEQ multiplex PCR; TCRdb keeps only in-frame clonotypes and omits some of them. The V and J calls and the clone size are those of that table, but D and trimming were determined from the DNA. The table shows under 300,000 clones, with approximately 84% occurring only once. There are 15 residues in the CDR3. In germline, CDR1 is MNHEY, CDR2 SVGEGT. V trimming: 5 bases; J trimming: 5 bases; junction bases outside the gene matches: 10. The chain is built from TRBV6-2 or TRBV6-3 and TRBJ2-7; TRBD2 matches at 9 bases. The sequencing sample was made of peripheral blood. The TCR was taken from a human donor with COVID-19, enrolled during active disease. The donor label of this sample is uncertain. CDR3 in DNA: TGTGCCAGCAGTATTAGGCGGGAGGGCCGCGACGAGCAGTACTTC. The encoded protein is CASSIRREGRDEQYF.